These 3 T cell receptor beta chains were all obtained from the same sample, sequenced in a study of shared clonotypes between healthy human individuals. Profiling relied on immunoSEQ multiplex PCR, and the TCRdb table lists in-frame clones only, not all of them. Among 450,000 to 600,000 clones listed, 79% were seen once. The specimen was PBMCs. The receptor source for this set is a woman aged 40 to 50 in good health. Some clones in this sample may be carry-over from other donors' samples.

V and J are TRBV6-5 and TRBJ1-6; unclear D gene. The CDR3 loop spans 14 amino acids. The germline V gene has CDR1 MNHEY and CDR2 SVGAGI. V lost 6 bases and J 9 bases, leaving 15 bases between the germline ends. The CDR3 DNA follows: TGTGCCAGCAGCCCTGGACCTCAGGTTTCACCCCTCCACTTT. It codes for CASSPGPQVSPLHF.

The chain links TRBV27 to TRBJ2-1, with unresolved D. CDR3 length: 14 amino acids. V dropped 5 bases and J dropped 5 bases, with 13 bases sitting between them. Germline V lookup: CDR1 MNHEY, CDR2 SMNVEV (reference sequence). The CDR3 loop is CASSISDGHNEQFF. CDR3 coding DNA: TGTGCCAGCAGTATCTCGGACGGGCACAATGAGCAGTTCTTC.

The chain employs TRBV28 and TRBJ2-7; D gene ambiguous. Trimming shortened V by 6 bases and J by 0 bases, and 9 bases separated the two germline ends. Per germline, CDR1 MDHEN and CDR2 SYDVKM. CDR3 length: 13 residues. The CDR3 nucleotides are TGTGCCAGCAGACCTCAGAGCTCCTACGAGCAGTACTTC. Its protein is CASRPQSSYEQYF.